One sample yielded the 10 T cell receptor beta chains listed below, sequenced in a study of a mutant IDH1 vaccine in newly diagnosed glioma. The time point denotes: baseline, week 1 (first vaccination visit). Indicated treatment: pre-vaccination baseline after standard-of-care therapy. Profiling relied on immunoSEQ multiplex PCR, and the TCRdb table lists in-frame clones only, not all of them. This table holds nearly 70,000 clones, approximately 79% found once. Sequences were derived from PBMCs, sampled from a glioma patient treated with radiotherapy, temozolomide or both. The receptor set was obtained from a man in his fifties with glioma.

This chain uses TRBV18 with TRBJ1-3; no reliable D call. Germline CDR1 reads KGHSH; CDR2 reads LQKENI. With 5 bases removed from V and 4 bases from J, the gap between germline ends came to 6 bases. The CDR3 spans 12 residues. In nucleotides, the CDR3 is TGTGCCAGCTCAGTTCCCGGAAACACCATATATTTT. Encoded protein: CASSVPGNTIYF. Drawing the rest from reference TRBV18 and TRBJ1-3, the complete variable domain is NAGVMQNPRHLVRRRGQEARLRCSPMKGHSHVYWYRQLPEEGLKFMVYLQKENIIDESGMPKERFSAEFPKEGPSILRIQQVVRGDSAAYFCASSVPGNTIYFGEGSWLTVV.

CDR3 sequence (DNA): TGTGCCAGCAGCGTACTCTCTAACTATGGCTACACCTTC. Its translation: CASSVLSNYGYTF. This chain uses TRBV9 with TRBJ1-2; D not certain. With 1 base removed from V and 0 bases from J, the gap between germline ends came to 4 bases. The CDR3 is made up of 13 amino acids. In germline, CDR1 is SGDLS, CDR2 YYNGEE. The full variable domain, its missing parts supplied by reference TRBV9 and TRBJ1-2, is DSGVTQTPKHLITATGQRVTLRCSPRSGDLSVYWYQQSLDQGLQFLIQYYNGEERAKGNILERFSAQQFPDLHSELNLSSLELGDSALYFCASSVLSNYGYTFGSGTRLTVV.

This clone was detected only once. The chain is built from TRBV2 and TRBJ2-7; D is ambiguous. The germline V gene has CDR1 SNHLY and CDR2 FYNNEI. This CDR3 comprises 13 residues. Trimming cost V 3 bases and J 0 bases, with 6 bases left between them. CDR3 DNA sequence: TGTGCCAGCAGTGATTGGTCCTCCTACGAGCAGTACTTC. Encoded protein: CASSDWSSYEQYF.

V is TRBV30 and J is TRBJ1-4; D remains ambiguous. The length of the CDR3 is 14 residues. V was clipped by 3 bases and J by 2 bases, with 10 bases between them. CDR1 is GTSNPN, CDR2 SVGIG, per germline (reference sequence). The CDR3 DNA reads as TGTGCCTGGAGAGGCTCTACGACTAATGAAAAACTGTTTTTT. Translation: CAWRGSTTNEKLFF.

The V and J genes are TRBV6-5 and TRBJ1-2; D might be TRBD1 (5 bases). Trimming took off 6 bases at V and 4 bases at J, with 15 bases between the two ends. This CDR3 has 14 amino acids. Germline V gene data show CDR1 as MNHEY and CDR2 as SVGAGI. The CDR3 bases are TGTGCCAGCAGGCCTCCGGGACTCGGCTATGGCTACACCTTC. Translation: CASRPPGLGYGYTF.

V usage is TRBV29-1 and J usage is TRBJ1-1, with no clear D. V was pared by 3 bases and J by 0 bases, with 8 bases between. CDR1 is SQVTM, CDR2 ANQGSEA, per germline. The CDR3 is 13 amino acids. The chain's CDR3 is CSVELKLNTEAFF. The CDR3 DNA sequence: TGCAGCGTTGAGTTAAAACTGAACACTGAAGCTTTCTTT.

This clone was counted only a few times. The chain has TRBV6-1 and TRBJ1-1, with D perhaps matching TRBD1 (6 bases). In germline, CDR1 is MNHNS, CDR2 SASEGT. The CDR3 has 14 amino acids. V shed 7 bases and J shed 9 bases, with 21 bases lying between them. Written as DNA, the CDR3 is TGTGCCAGCATTATACCGGGCGCCCGGGGGCAAGCTTTCTTT. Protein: CASIIPGARGQAFF.

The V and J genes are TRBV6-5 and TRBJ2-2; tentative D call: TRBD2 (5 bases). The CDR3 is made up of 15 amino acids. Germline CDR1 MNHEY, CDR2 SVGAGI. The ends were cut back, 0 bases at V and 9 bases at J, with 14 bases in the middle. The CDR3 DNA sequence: TGTGCCAGCAGTTACTCGACGGTCTCGGGAAGGGAGCTGTTTTTT. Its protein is CASSYSTVSGRELFF.

The CDR3 protein is CASSFLRDRTTYEQYF. The CDR3 nucleotides are TGCGCCAGCAGCTTTCTACGGGACAGGACCACCTACGAGCAGTACTTC. The chain combines TRBV5-1 with TRBJ2-7, with 8 bases aligning to TRBD1. The germline V gene has CDR1 SGHRS and CDR2 YFSETQ. This CDR3 is 16 amino acids long. V lost 2 bases, J lost 2 bases, and 9 bases stayed unmatched. Using reference TRBV5-1 and TRBJ2-7 for the parts outside the CDR3, the full variable domain is KAGVTQTPRYLIKTRGQQVTLSCSPISGHRSVSWYQQTPGQGLQFLFEYFSETQRNKGNFPGRFSGRQFSNSRSEMNVSTLELGDSALYLCASSFLRDRTTYEQYFGPGTRLTVT.

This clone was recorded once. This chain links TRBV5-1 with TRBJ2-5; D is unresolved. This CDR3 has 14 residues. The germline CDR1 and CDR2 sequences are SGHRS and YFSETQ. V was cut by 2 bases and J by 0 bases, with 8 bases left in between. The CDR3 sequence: CASSFSANQETQYF. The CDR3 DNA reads TGCGCCAGCAGCTTCTCGGCTAACCAAGAGACCCAGTACTTC.